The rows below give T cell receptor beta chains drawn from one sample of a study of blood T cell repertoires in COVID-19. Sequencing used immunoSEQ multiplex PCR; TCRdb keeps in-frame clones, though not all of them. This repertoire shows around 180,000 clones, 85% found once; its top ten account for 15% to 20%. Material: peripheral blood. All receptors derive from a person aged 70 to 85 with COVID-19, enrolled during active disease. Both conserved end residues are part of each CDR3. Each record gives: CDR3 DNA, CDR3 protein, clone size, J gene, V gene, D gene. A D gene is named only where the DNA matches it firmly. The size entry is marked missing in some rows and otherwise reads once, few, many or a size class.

CDR3 DNA: TGTGCCAGCAGTGAGGCGCGGGCAAGCTCCTACAATGAGCAGTTCTTC; CDR3 protein: CASSEARASSYNEQFF; clone size: -; J gene: TRBJ2-1; V gene: TRBV2; D gene: -
CDR3 DNA: TGTGCCAGCAGTCTCGAGACAGCTTATGGCTACACCTTC; CDR3 protein: CASSLETAYGYTF; clone size: -; J gene: TRBJ1-2; V gene: TRBV12-3/TRBV12-4; D gene: -
CDR3 DNA: TGCGCCAGCAGCCAAGAGTTCGGACAGGGTGGTGAAAAACTGTTTTTT; CDR3 protein: CASSQEFGQGGEKLFF; clone size: once; J gene: TRBJ1-4; V gene: TRBV4-3; D gene: TRBD1
CDR3 DNA: TGTGCCAGCTCACCAAGGACAGGGCAAGAGACCCAGTACTTC; CDR3 protein: CASSPRTGQETQYF; clone size: once; J gene: TRBJ2-5; V gene: TRBV18; D gene: TRBD1
CDR3 DNA: TGTGCCAGCAGCCAAGCCGGCAGGGGACGATTCTCTGGCTACACCTTC; CDR3 protein: CASSQAGRGRFSGYTF; clone size: -; J gene: TRBJ1-2; V gene: TRBV11-2; D gene: -
CDR3 DNA: TGTGCCAGCAGCCCACGGACAGGGAGTATTGGTGCAGATACGCAGTATTTT; CDR3 protein: CASSPRTGSIGADTQYF; clone size: once; J gene: TRBJ2-3; V gene: TRBV5-4; D gene: TRBD1
CDR3 DNA: TGCAGCCACCGCAGGGGCCAAGAGACCCAGTACTTC; CDR3 protein: CSHRRGQETQYF; clone size: -; J gene: TRBJ2-5; V gene: TRBV29-1; D gene: -
CDR3 DNA: TGTGCCAGCAGCAAGGACCCTAGCGGGATCTCCTACAATGAGCAGTTCTTC; CDR3 protein: CASSKDPSGISYNEQFF; clone size: once; J gene: TRBJ2-1; V gene: TRBV7-2; D gene: TRBD2
CDR3 DNA: TGTGCCATCCGCCCCTCACAGTCTATGAACACTGAAGCTTTCTTT; CDR3 protein: CAIRPSQSMNTEAFF; clone size: -; J gene: TRBJ1-1; V gene: TRBV10-3; D gene: -
CDR3 DNA: TGTGCCAGCACTCTCGGACAGGGTCCGAGCAATCAGCCCCAGCATTTT; CDR3 protein: CASTLGQGPSNQPQHF; clone size: -; J gene: TRBJ1-5; V gene: TRBV4-2; D gene: TRBD1
CDR3 DNA: TGTGCCAGTAGTATACGCTCGGGGGGTCGTACCGGGGAGCTGTTTTTT; CDR3 protein: CASSIRSGGRTGELFF; clone size: -; J gene: TRBJ2-2; V gene: TRBV19; D gene: TRBD2